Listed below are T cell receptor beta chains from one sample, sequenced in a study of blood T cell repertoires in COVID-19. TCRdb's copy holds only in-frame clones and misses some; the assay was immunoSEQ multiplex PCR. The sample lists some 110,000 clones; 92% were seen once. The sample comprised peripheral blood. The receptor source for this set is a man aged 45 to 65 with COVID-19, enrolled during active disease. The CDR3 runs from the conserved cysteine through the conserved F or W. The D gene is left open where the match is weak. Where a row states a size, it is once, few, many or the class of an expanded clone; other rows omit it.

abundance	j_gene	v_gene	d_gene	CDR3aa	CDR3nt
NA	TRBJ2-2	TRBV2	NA	CASGRQAGELFF	TGTGCCAGCGGTCGACAGGCCGGGGAGCTGTTTTTT
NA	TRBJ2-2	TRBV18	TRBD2	CASSPLLAANTGELFF	TGTGCCAGCTCACCACTGCTAGCGGCGAACACCGGGGAGCTGTTTTTT
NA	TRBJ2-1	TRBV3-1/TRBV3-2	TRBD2	CASSPSGRSYNEQFF	TGTGCCAGCAGCCCTAGCGGGAGATCCTACAATGAGCAGTTCTTC
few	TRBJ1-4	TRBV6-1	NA	CASSEDRLDNEKLFF	TGTGCCAGCAGTGAAGACAGGCTTGATAATGAAAAACTGTTTTTT
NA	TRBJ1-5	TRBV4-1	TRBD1	CASSQEWLGGDRGFQPQHF	TGCGCCAGCAGCCAAGAATGGTTAGGAGGAGACAGGGGGTTTCAGCCCCAGCATTTT
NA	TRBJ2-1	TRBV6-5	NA	CASSYIGRGGEQFF	TGTGCCAGCAGTTACATTGGTAGGGGTGGGGAGCAGTTCTTC
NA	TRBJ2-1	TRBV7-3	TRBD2	CASSFGAGGPSGEQFF	TGTGCCAGCAGCTTCGGAGCGGGAGGGCCCTCTGGTGAGCAGTTCTTC
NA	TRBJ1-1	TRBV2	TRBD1	CASRDSGQGLNTEAFF	TGTGCCAGCAGAGACTCGGGACAGGGCTTGAACACTGAAGCTTTCTTT
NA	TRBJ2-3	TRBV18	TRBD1	CASSPGQADTQYF	TGTGCCAGCTCACCTGGACAGGCAGATACGCAGTATTTT
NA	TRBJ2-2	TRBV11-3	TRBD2	CASASGKNTGELFF	TGTGCCAGCGCTAGCGGGAAGAACACCGGGGAGCTGTTTTTT
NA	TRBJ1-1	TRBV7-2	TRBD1	CASSTHQGATEAFF	TGTGCCAGCAGCACCCATCAGGGGGCCACTGAAGCTTTCTTT
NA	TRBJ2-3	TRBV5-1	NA	CASSLEGLFTDTQYF	TGCGCCAGCAGCTTGGAGGGGCTATTCACAGATACGCAGTATTTT
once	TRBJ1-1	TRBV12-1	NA	CASSFYLNTEAFF	TGTGCCAGCAGCTTTTATCTGAACACTGAAGCTTTCTTT
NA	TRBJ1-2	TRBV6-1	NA	CASSERPQGGYTF	TGTGCCAGCAGTGAACGGCCTCAGGGTGGCTACACCTTC
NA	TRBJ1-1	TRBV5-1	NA	CASSNVRGEAFF	TGCGCCAGCAGCAATGTGAGGGGGGAAGCTTTCTTT
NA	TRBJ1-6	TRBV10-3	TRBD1	CATNGQGENSPLHF	TGTGCCACGAATGGACAGGGGGAAAATTCACCCCTCCACTTT
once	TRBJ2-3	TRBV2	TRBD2	CASSAELAGSTDTQYF	TGTGCCAGCAGTGCGGAACTAGCGGGCAGCACAGATACGCAGTATTTT
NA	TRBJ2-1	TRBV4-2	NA	CASSQGRENEQFF	TGTGCCAGCAGCCAAGGTCGGGAAAATGAGCAGTTCTTC
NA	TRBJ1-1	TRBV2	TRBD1	CASSGTGGTEAFF	TGTGCCAGCAGTGGGACAGGGGGCACTGAAGCTTTCTTT
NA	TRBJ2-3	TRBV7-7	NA	CASSLLGALTDTQYF	TGTGCTAGCAGCTTATTGGGGGCCCTCACAGATACGCAGTATTTT
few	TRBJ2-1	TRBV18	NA	CASSPAESSYNEQFF	TGTGCCAGCTCACCAGCGGAGAGCTCCTACAATGAGCAGTTCTTC
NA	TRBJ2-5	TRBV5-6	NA	CASSLGGPQETQYF	TGTGCCAGCAGCTTGGGGGGGCCCCAAGAGACCCAGTACTTC
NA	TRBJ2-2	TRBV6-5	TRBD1	CASSYTGANTGELFF	TGTGCCAGCAGTTACACAGGGGCGAACACCGGGGAGCTGTTTTTT
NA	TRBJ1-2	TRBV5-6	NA	CASSLNRVSNYGYTF	TGTGCCAGCAGCTTGAATCGGGTCTCTAACTATGGCTACACCTTC
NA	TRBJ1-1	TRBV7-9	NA	CASSLVQATEAFF	TGTGCCAGCAGCTTAGTACAGGCCACTGAAGCTTTCTTT
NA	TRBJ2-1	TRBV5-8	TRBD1	CASSLRGGQGVYNEQFF	TGTGCCAGCAGCTTGAGAGGGGGACAGGGGGTATACAATGAGCAGTTCTTC
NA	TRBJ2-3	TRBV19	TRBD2	CASSSGRTDTQYF	TGTGCCAGTAGTAGCGGGAGAACAGATACGCAGTATTTT
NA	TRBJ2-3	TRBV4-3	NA	CASSRSVTDTQYF	TGCGCCAGCAGCCGGTCGGTCACAGATACGCAGTATTTT
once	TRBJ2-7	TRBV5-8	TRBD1	CASSLGGGTGVSYEQYF	TGTGCCAGCAGCTTGGGCGGCGGGACAGGGGTTTCCTACGAGCAGTACTTC
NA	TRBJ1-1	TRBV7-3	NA	CASSSGPGITEAFF	TGTGCCAGCAGCTCGGGTCCAGGGATCACTGAAGCTTTCTTT
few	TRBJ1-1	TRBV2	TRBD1	CASSGTGGNTEAFF	TGTGCCAGCAGTGGGACAGGGGGGAACACTGAAGCTTTCTTT
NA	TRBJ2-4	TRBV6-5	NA	CASCLAKNIQYF	TGTGCCAGCTGTCTAGCCAAAAACATTCAGTACTTC
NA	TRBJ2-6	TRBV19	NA	CASSGQVSGANVLTF	TGTGCCAGTAGTGGCCAGGTCTCTGGGGCCAACGTCCTGACTTTC
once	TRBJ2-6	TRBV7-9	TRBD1	CASSHTGAGANVLTF	TGTGCCAGCAGCCACACAGGGGCCGGGGCCAACGTCCTGACTTTC
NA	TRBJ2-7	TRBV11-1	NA	CASSLSRGEQYF	TGTGCCAGCAGCCTTAGTCGGGGGGAGCAGTACTTC
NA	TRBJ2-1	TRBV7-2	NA	CASSLDWGLYNEQFF	TGTGCCAGCAGCTTAGACTGGGGGCTTTACAATGAGCAGTTCTTC
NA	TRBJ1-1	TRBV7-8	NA	CASSLAGAEAFF	TGTGCCAGCAGCTTAGCAGGGGCTGAAGCTTTCTTT
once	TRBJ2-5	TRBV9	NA	CASSVAGDQETQYF	TGTGCCAGCAGCGTAGCGGGGGACCAAGAGACCCAGTACTTC
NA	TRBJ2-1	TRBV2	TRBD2	CASKGTSGSRGNEQFF	TGTGCCAGCAAAGGGACTAGCGGGTCCAGGGGCAATGAGCAGTTCTTC
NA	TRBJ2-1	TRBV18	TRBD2	CASSPQGTSTYNEQFF	TGTGCCAGCTCACCACAGGGGACTAGTACCTACAATGAGCAGTTCTTC
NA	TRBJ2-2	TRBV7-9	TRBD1	CASSPRDRENTGELFF	TGTGCCAGCAGCCCTCGGGACAGGGAGAACACCGGGGAGCTGTTTTTT
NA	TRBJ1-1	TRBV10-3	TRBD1	CAISGRGDTEAFF	TGTGCCATCAGTGGCAGGGGGGACACTGAAGCTTTCTTT
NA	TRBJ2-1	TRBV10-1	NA	CASSRCQRLSEQFF	TGCGCCAGCAGTCGCTGCCAGCGTCTTAGTGAGCAGTTCTTC
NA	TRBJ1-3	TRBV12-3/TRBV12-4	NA	CASKGGNTIYF	TGTGCCAGTAAGGGGGGAAACACCATATATTTT
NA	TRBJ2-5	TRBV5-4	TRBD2	CASSLEEGTSGRETQYF	TGTGCCAGCAGCTTGGAGGAAGGGACTAGCGGGAGAGAGACCCAGTACTTC
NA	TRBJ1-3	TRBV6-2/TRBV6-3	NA	CASSTDISGNTIYF	TGTGCCAGCAGTACGGACATCTCTGGAAACACCATATATTTT
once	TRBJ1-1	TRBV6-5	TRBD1	CASSRTGYGEAFF	TGTGCCAGCAGCCGGACAGGGTACGGTGAAGCTTTCTTT
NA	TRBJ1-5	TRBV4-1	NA	CASSQVGGAQSNQPQHF	TGCGCCAGCAGCCAAGTCGGAGGGGCGCAAAGCAATCAGCCCCAGCATTTT
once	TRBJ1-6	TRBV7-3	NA	CASSPRERERNSSPLHF	TGTGCCAGCAGCCCGAGGGAGAGGGAAAGGAATAGTTCACCCCTCCACTTT
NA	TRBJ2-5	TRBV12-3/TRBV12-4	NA	CASAYRETQYF	TGTGCCAGCGCTTACCGGGAGACCCAGTACTTC